A selection of T cell receptor beta chains follows, all from one sample in a study of cytomegalovirus exposure and HLA in healthy donors. Here immunoSEQ multiplex PCR was the method, and the copy in TCRdb shows in-frame clones only, minus some. The sample lists about 120,000 clones, 50% to 65% occurring once. Input material: PBMCs. The receptors stem from a man in his forties or fifties in good health and CMV-seropositive. Each CDR3 is given without its conserved first and last residue.

CDR3,V,J
ASSPTSGIYNEQF,TRBV13,TRBJ2-1
ASSYSSGLGYEQY,TRBV6-5,TRBJ2-7
ASSVGREGIYEQY,TRBV9,TRBJ2-7
ASSPLAVSYEQY,TRBV5-6,TRBJ2-7
ASSYSGSQETQY,TRBV6-5,TRBJ2-5
AWTGQEVGELF,TRBV30,TRBJ2-2
ASSTGTGKSPEAF,TRBV7-2,TRBJ1-1
ASSWRGGGEETQY,TRBV5-1,TRBJ2-5
ASSSRTSGKVDTQY,TRBV6-6,TRBJ2-3
AWSWAGASATEAF,TRBV30,TRBJ1-1
ATLDSSSYNEQF,TRBV15,TRBJ2-1
ASSFIAGPYNEQF,TRBV6-5,TRBJ2-1